Shown below are 31 T cell receptor beta chains from a single sample sequenced in a study of shared clonotypes between healthy human individuals. Only in-frame clones appear in the TCRdb table, and some are missing; sequencing was by immunoSEQ multiplex PCR. The table shows over 2 million clones, with roughly 95% occurring only once. Source material: naive CD4+ T cells sorted from blood. Indicated subset: CD45RA+ positively selected. These receptors originate from a man aged 18 to 29 in good health.

This chain uses TRBV28 with TRBJ1-6; 11 nucleotides agree with TRBD1. V was clipped by 5 bases and J by 8 bases; unmatched bases: 5. The CDR3 extends over 15 amino acids. CDR1 is MDHEN and CDR2 is SYDVKM in the germline V gene. The CDR3 coding sequence is TGTGCCAGCAGTCCTCGGACAGGGGGCGATTCACCCCTCCACTTT. Its translation: CASSPRTGGDSPLHF. Complete variable domain (other parts from reference TRBV28 and TRBJ1-6): DVKVTQSSRYLVKRTGEKVFLECVQDMDHENMFWYRQDPGLGLRLIYFSYDVKMKEKGDIPEGYSVSREKKERFSLILESASTNQTSMYLCASSPRTGGDSPLHFGNGTRLTVT.

The gene calls are TRBV5-6 and TRBJ2-3; 12 bases are shared with TRBD1. CDR1 and CDR2 (germline): SGHDT, YYEEEE. The CDR3 consists of 15 residues. Losses at the gene ends were 3 bases for V and 7 bases for J; bases not matched to a gene: 6. The CDR3 DNA follows: TGTGCCAGCAGCTATCGGGGACAGGGGGCGAATACGCAGTATTTT. Translation gives CASSYRGQGANTQYF.

This chain links TRBV10-3 with TRBJ2-6; D may correspond to TRBD1 or TRBD2 (6 bases each). Germline CDR1 reads ENHRY; CDR2 reads SYGVKD. This CDR3 contains 14 residues. Trimming left V 8 bases short and J 3 bases short, with 11 bases between. Here the CDR3 reads CAIGRGDGANVLTF. DNA of the CDR3: TGTGCCATCGGAAGGGGGGATGGGGCCAACGTCCTGACTTTC.

The chain has TRBV12-5 and TRBJ2-7; D possibly uses TRBD1 or TRBD2 (5 bases each). V was cut by 3 bases and J by 5 bases, with 11 bases left in between. This CDR3 has 13 residues. Looked up from germline, CDR1 is LGHNT and CDR2 is FRNRAP. CDR3 nucleotides: TGTGCTAGTGGTTTTGGGGGAATTCACGAGCAGTACTTC. Translated, it gives CASGFGGIHEQYF.

As concerns this clone: A junction end diverges from the germline sequence, so it may reflect a read error. The chain employs TRBV30 and TRBJ2-1; 13 bases match TRBD2. This CDR3 has 16 residues. Germline V lookup: CDR1 GTSNPN, CDR2 SVGIG (reference sequence). This chain's CDR3 is CAWSPRLAGGLDEEFF. CDR3 DNA: TGTGCCTGGAGTCCGCGACTAGCGGGGGGATTAGATGAGGAGTTCTTC.

The CDR3 nucleotides are TGTGCCTGGAGTGTCGGAGCCACTAGCACAGATACGCAGTATTTT. Protein: CAWSVGATSTDTQYF. The chain has TRBV30 and TRBJ2-3, with D unresolved. With 0 bases removed from V and 0 bases from J, the gap between germline ends came to 10 bases. Germline lookup yields CDR1 GTSNPN and CDR2 SVGIG (reference sequence). There are 15 residues in the CDR3.

This chain links TRBV5-6 with TRBJ1-3; no reliable D call. V was shortened by 1 base and J by 7 bases, with 12 bases between the two germline ends. The germline V gene has CDR1 SGHDT and CDR2 YYEEEE. The CDR3 spans 14 residues. The CDR3 region has the DNA TGTGCCAGCAGCTTGTATGACGGTAGGAACACCATATATTTT. This codes for CASSLYDGRNTIYF.

The genes are TRBV11-1 and TRBJ2-3; tentatively, D is TRBD1 (5 bases). The CDR3 covers 13 residues. Germline V gene lookup returns CDR1 SGHAT and CDR2 FQDESV (reference sequence). Trimming removed 4 bases at V and 3 bases at J, with 8 bases between. The CDR3 here is CASSWGKTDTQYF. CDR3 sequence (DNA): TGTGCCAGCAGCTGGGGCAAAACAGATACGCAGTATTTT.

The chain recombines TRBV28 with TRBJ1-6; 12 bases match TRBD1. Per the germline V gene, CDR1 is MDHEN and CDR2 is SYDVKM. There are 17 residues in the CDR3. V lost 5 bases to trimming and J lost 5 bases; unmatched junction nucleotides: 7. CDR3 in amino acids: CASSLPGQGANNSPLHF. The CDR3 DNA reads TGTGCCAGCAGTCTACCGGGACAGGGGGCGAATAATTCACCCCTCCACTTT. The whole variable domain, remainder taken from reference TRBV28 and TRBJ1-6, is DVKVTQSSRYLVKRTGEKVFLECVQDMDHENMFWYRQDPGLGLRLIYFSYDVKMKEKGDIPEGYSVSREKKERFSLILESASTNQTSMYLCASSLPGQGANNSPLHFGNGTRLTVT.

The chain uses TRBV2 and TRBJ1-6; TRBD1 matches at 10 bases. V was clipped by 5 bases and J by 6 bases; unmatched bases: 13. CDR3 size: 18 residues. CDR1 is SNHLY, CDR2 FYNNEI, per germline. Written as DNA, the CDR3 is TGTGCCAGCAGTAAGACAGGGGGCGCCTGGGTCGGTAATTCACCCCTCCACTTT. Protein sequence: CASSKTGGAWVGNSPLHF.

V gene TRBV10-3 combines with J gene TRBJ2-7; 9 nucleotides match TRBD2. Germline assignment: CDR1 ENHRY and CDR2 SYGVKD. Losses at the gene ends were 4 bases for V and 0 bases for J; bases not matched to a gene: 7. The CDR3 is 16 residues long. CDR3 bases: TGTGCCATCAGTGGGAGGATAGCGGGGGACTCCTACGAGCAGTACTTC. It codes for CAISGRIAGDSYEQYF.

The chain joins TRBV5-1 to TRBJ2-5; D not certain. Per the germline V gene, CDR1 is SGHRS and CDR2 is YFSETQ. The CDR3 is 14 amino acids. V lost 1 base and J lost 1, with 8 bases in between. CDR3 loop: CASSLRKSQETQYF. CDR3 in DNA: TGCGCCAGCAGCTTGAGGAAGAGCCAAGAGACCCAGTACTTC.

About this clone: Other nucleotide sequences from this sample produce the same CDR3. This chain connects TRBV30 to TRBJ2-5, with D perhaps being TRBD1 or TRBD2 (5 bases each). Looked up from germline, CDR1 is GTSNPN and CDR2 is SVGIG (reference sequence). V lost 2 bases, J lost 5 bases, and 9 bases lay in between. The CDR3 runs to 12 residues. CDR3 DNA: TGTGCCTGGAGTAGGGACGGGGAGACCCAGTACTTC. Translation: CAWSRDGETQYF.

This chain links TRBV30 with TRBJ2-7; no firm D call. The CDR3 sequence is 14 residues long. Germline CDR1 GTSNPN, CDR2 SVGIG (reference sequence). V lost 4 bases and J lost 1, with 14 bases in between. CDR3 sequence: CAWINPTTSYEQYF. CDR3 coding DNA: TGTGCCTGGATTAACCCGACAACATCCTACGAGCAGTACTTC.

This chain uses TRBV28 with TRBJ1-1, with D possibly matching TRBD1 (5 bases). This CDR3 is built from 12 residues. From germline, CDR1 is MDHEN and CDR2 SYDVKM. The V gene lost 5 bases and the J gene lost 3 bases, with 7 bases spanning the gap. As DNA, the CDR3 is TGTGCCAGCAGTATCAGGGACACTGAAGCTTTCTTT. This encodes CASSIRDTEAFF.

This chain uses TRBV5-1 with TRBJ2-2, with 7 bases fitting TRBD2. From germline, CDR1 is SGHRS and CDR2 YFSETQ. The CDR3 is 15 amino acids. The J segment lost 1 base and the V segment lost 4 bases, leaving 4 bases of the junction unmatched. This CDR3 is CASSMSGENTGELFF. CDR3 bases: TGCGCCAGCAGCATGAGCGGGGAGAACACCGGGGAGCTGTTTTTT.

The rearrangement joins TRBV6-1 to TRBJ2-7; 7 bases match TRBD1. The trim removed 6 bases at V and 5 bases at J, leaving 7 bases unmatched. Germline lookup yields CDR1 MNHNS and CDR2 SASEGT. This CDR3 contains 13 residues. Written as DNA, the CDR3 is TGTGCCAGCAGGGGACAGAATATCCACGAGCAGTACTTC. Protein: CASRGQNIHEQYF.

The chain combines TRBV5-1 with TRBJ2-7; a possible D gene is TRBD1 (6 bases). There are 16 residues in the CDR3. Per germline, CDR1 SGHRS and CDR2 YFSETQ. Deletions cut 0 bases from V and 0 bases from J, with 13 bases between. The CDR3 here is CASSLATGAISYEQYF. As DNA, the CDR3 is TGCGCCAGCAGCTTGGCGACAGGCGCCATCTCCTACGAGCAGTACTTC.

The V and J genes are TRBV11-2 and TRBJ1-4, with 9 nucleotides matching TRBD1. The CDR3 covers 16 residues. The junction had 4 bases not matched to a gene; V was cut back by 0 bases and J by 5 bases. The germline V gene has CDR1 SGHAT and CDR2 FQNNGV. The CDR3 is CASSLDRGTGNEKLFF. In nucleotides, the CDR3 is TGTGCCAGCAGCTTAGATCGGGGGACAGGGAATGAAAAACTGTTTTTT.

V and J are TRBV6-1 and TRBJ1-5; the match to TRBD1 covers 11 bases. The CDR3 sequence is 19 residues long. V was clipped by 3 bases and J by 0 bases; unmatched bases: 10. Germline V gene sequence: CDR1 MNHNS, CDR2 SASEGT. The CDR3 sequence is CASSDAGTGGTISNQPQHF. As DNA, the CDR3 is TGTGCCAGCAGTGACGCCGGGACAGGGGGTACAATTAGCAATCAGCCCCAGCATTTT.

The chain joins TRBV7-8 to TRBJ2-5, with TRBD1 as a possible D gene (5 bases). The CDR3 loop spans 14 amino acids. In germline, CDR1 is SGHVS, CDR2 FQNEAQ. With 2 bases removed from V and 3 bases from J, the gap between germline ends came to 10 bases. This chain's CDR3 is CASSLRVREETQYF. The DNA of the CDR3 is TGTGCCAGCAGCTTAAGGGTCAGGGAAGAGACCCAGTACTTC.

This chain joins TRBV4-1 and TRBJ2-1, with D maybe TRBD1 (5 bases). The CDR3 contains 14 residues. Trimming shortened V by 4 bases and J by 3 bases, and 10 bases separated the two germline ends. Germline V gene sequence: CDR1 MGHRA, CDR2 YSYEKL. The CDR3 sequence is CASSPSRVYNEQFF. The CDR3 DNA is TGCGCCAGCAGCCCTTCCAGGGTCTACAATGAGCAGTTCTTC.

The table lists this clone with a few counts. The chain recombines TRBV11-2 with TRBJ2-2, with D possibly TRBD1 on 6 matching bases. This CDR3 region has 14 residues. Germline assignment: CDR1 SGHAT and CDR2 FQNNGV. V was shortened by 1 base and J by 5 bases, with 8 bases between the two germline ends. The DNA for the CDR3 is TGTGCCAGCAGCTTAGGACAGGATACCGGGGAGCTGTTTTTT. The encoded protein is CASSLGQDTGELFF. Full variable domain (rest looked up from reference TRBV11-2 and TRBJ2-2): EAGVAQSPRYKIIEKRQSVAFWCNPISGHATLYWYQQILGQGPKLLIQFQNNGVVDDSQLPKDRFSAERLKGVDSTLKIQPAKLEDSAVYLCASSLGQDTGELFFGEGSRLTVL.

The chain joins TRBV25-1 to TRBJ1-2, with TRBD1 as a possible D gene (6 bases). Germline V lookup: CDR1 MGHDK, CDR2 SYGVNS. V was shortened by 3 bases and J by 7 bases, with 9 bases between the two germline ends. The length of the CDR3 is 12 residues. The CDR3 DNA reads TGTGCCAGCAGTGACCCAGGGGCTGGCTACACCTTC. It encodes CASSDPGAGYTF.

The J gene is TRBJ1-2, the V gene TRBV6-1; possibly TRBD1 for D (6 bases). This CDR3 spans 13 amino acids. V lost 7 bases and J lost 9, with 18 bases in between. Germline V CDR1 and CDR2: MNHNS, SASEGT. CDR3 sequence (DNA): TGTGCCAGCAATGGGGGGCTCGGGACGAGCTACACCTTC. The encoded protein is CASNGGLGTSYTF.

The chain recombines TRBV9 with TRBJ2-3; no firm D call. The CDR3 totals 12 residues. The V and J ends lost 3 bases and 8 bases respectively, with 10 bases between them. Germline V CDR1 and CDR2: SGDLS, YYNGEE. The CDR3 sequence: CASSDIAGTQYF. The CDR3, as DNA: TGTGCCAGCAGCGATATTGCAGGTACGCAGTATTTT.

For this clone: At the DNA level, this CDR3 is encoded by other sequences in the same sample as well. The chain uses TRBV5-4 and TRBJ2-3; D remains ambiguous. Germline CDR1 is SGHNT and CDR2 is YYREEE (reference sequence). Trimming stripped 0 bases from V and 6 bases from J, with 5 bases between. The CDR3 sequence is 12 residues long. The CDR3: CASSLVSDTQYF. DNA of the CDR3: TGTGCCAGCAGCTTGGTCTCCGATACGCAGTATTTT.

The chain combines TRBV14 with TRBJ1-6; D gene ambiguous. Germline V lookup: CDR1 SGHDN, CDR2 FVKESK. This CDR3 has 13 residues. V lost 3 bases and J 11 bases, leaving 11 bases between the germline ends. CDR3 sequence: CASSQLRQAPLHF. The CDR3, as DNA: TGTGCCAGCAGCCAGCTCAGGCAGGCACCCCTCCACTTT.

This sequence joins TRBV7-8 and TRBJ1-2; D uncertain. The V end was cut by 5 bases, the J end by 0 bases, with 7 bases between. The CDR3 loop spans 13 amino acids. CDR1 and CDR2 from the germline V gene are SGHVS and FQNEAQ. In nucleotides, the CDR3 is TGTGCCAGCAGCCAGTGGGCTAACTATGGCTACACCTTC. Residues: CASSQWANYGYTF.

CDR3 protein: CASSPRDLPSYEQYF. CDR3 coding DNA: TGTGCCAGCTCACCAAGGGATCTCCCCTCCTACGAGCAGTACTTC. The V gene is TRBV18, the J gene TRBJ2-7, with no clear D. CDR3 length equals 15 residues. Germline V gene data show CDR1 as KGHSH and CDR2 as LQKENI. Trimming shortened V by 2 bases and J by 0 bases, and 11 bases separated the two germline ends.

V usage is TRBV28 and J usage is TRBJ1-1, with D perhaps TRBD1 (5 bases). CDR1 and CDR2 (germline): MDHEN, SYDVKM. The CDR3 runs to 17 residues. Trimming left V 4 bases short and J 0 bases short, with 18 bases between. CDR3 DNA: TGTGCCAGCAGTTCCCCAAGGGGTGAGAACATGAACACTGAAGCTTTCTTT. It translates to CASSSPRGENMNTEAFF. The complete variable domain, with remaining parts taken from reference TRBV28 and TRBJ1-1, reads DVKVTQSSRYLVKRTGEKVFLECVQDMDHENMFWYRQDPGLGLRLIYFSYDVKMKEKGDIPEGYSVSREKKERFSLILESASTNQTSMYLCASSSPRGENMNTEAFFGQGTRLTVV.